These T cell receptor beta chains were read from a single sample in a study of control samples from healthy donors and cancer patients. The data were produced by immunoSEQ multiplex PCR, yet TCRdb's version contains in-frame clones alone and is incomplete. The sample lists some 90,000 clones, roughly nine tenths occurring once. The specimen was blood. The receptors were gathered from a woman aged 30 to 39 in good health. Each CDR3 is given with its conserved first and last residue. A D gene is named only where the DNA matches it firmly. Size tells how often a clone was seen (once, few, many) or the class of an expanded clone, and some rows leave it out.

clone_size,d_call,v_call,j_call,cdr3_nt,cdr3_aa
NA,NA,TRBV7-2,TRBJ2-7,TGTGCCAGCAGCTCCCCTGCTACGGCGGGTCTAACCTACGAGCAGTACTTC,CASSSPATAGLTYEQYF
NA,NA,TRBV6-5,TRBJ2-7,TGTGCCAGCAGTTACTACGGGACACCAAACTCCTACGAGCAGTACTTC,CASSYYGTPNSYEQYF
NA,TRBD1,TRBV14,TRBJ1-2,TGTGCCAGCAGCCCTCGGACAGGGGATGGCTACACCTTC,CASSPRTGDGYTF
NA,TRBD1,TRBV7-6,TRBJ1-5,TGTGCCAGCAGCCGAGGCCCCTCGACAGGGGGCGGCAATCAGCCCCAGCATTTT,CASSRGPSTGGGNQPQHF
once,TRBD2,TRBV7-2,TRBJ2-1,TGTGCCAGCAGCCCAACTAGCGGCCCGTACAATGAGCAGTTCTTC,CASSPTSGPYNEQFF
once,NA,TRBV7-3,TRBJ2-6,TGTGCCAGCAGCTTGCGGTATCGGCCCACCGGGGCCAACGTCCTGACTTTC,CASSLRYRPTGANVLTF
NA,TRBD1,TRBV6-5,TRBJ2-3,TGTGCCAGCAGTTATCAGGGGGCAGATACGCAGTATTTT,CASSYQGADTQYF
NA,NA,TRBV18,TRBJ1-3,TGTGCCAGCTCACCGGGGGCCCCAGCCTCTGGAAACACCATATATTTT,CASSPGAPASGNTIYF
once,NA,TRBV30,TRBJ1-1,TGTGCCTGGAGTGTACGGGGGGCCCAGGGGACTGAAGCTTTCTTT,CAWSVRGAQGTEAFF
once,NA,TRBV28,TRBJ1-3,TGTGCCAGCATAGGGCGTCCAAGCTCTGGAAACACCATATATTTT,CASIGRPSSGNTIYF
NA,TRBD2,TRBV5-1,TRBJ2-7,TGCGCCAGCAGCTTGGTGGGGGGGGGCTACGAGCAGTACTTC,CASSLVGGGYEQYF
NA,TRBD1,TRBV27,TRBJ1-4,TGTGCCAGCAGTTTGGGACAGGGGGCATCTAATGAAAAACTGTTTTTT,CASSLGQGASNEKLFF
NA,NA,TRBV6-6,TRBJ2-2,TGTGCCAGCAGTTATAAAGGGGACACCGGGGAGCTGTTTTTT,CASSYKGDTGELFF
NA,TRBD2,TRBV25-1,TRBJ2-3,TGTGCCAGCAGTGAATATCCCGCGGGAGGGAGCACAGATACGCAGTATTTT,CASSEYPAGGSTDTQYF
NA,TRBD2,TRBV7-6,TRBJ2-3,TGTGCCAGCAGCCCTAGCGGGATAAGCACAGATACGCAGTATTTT,CASSPSGISTDTQYF
NA,NA,TRBV9,TRBJ2-1,TGTGCCAGCAGCGGGGTTGGCCCTGTGGGTGAGCAGTTCTTC,CASSGVGPVGEQFF
once,NA,TRBV6-5,TRBJ1-4,TGTGCCAGCACCTCCTTTGGGGCCGTTAATGAAAAACTGTTTTTT,CASTSFGAVNEKLFF
NA,TRBD2,TRBV7-6,TRBJ2-7,TGTGCCAGCAGCCCGGGGGGGAACTACGAGCAGTACTTC,CASSPGGNYEQYF
NA,NA,TRBV5-4,TRBJ2-3,TGTGCCAGCAGCACCGGGACACCCACAGATACGCAGTATTTT,CASSTGTPTDTQYF
NA,NA,TRBV28,TRBJ1-1,TGTGCCAGCAGTCCCTCGACCTGGGGAGCTTTCTTT,CASSPSTWGAFF
NA,NA,TRBV19,TRBJ1-1,TGTGCCAGTAGTACCGGGGCAGGGACTTTGGCCACTGAAGCTTTCTTT,CASSTGAGTLATEAFF
NA,TRBD1,TRBV19,TRBJ2-2,TGTGCCAGTAGTATAGGGGACAGACTCACCGGGGAGCTGTTTTTT,CASSIGDRLTGELFF